The rows below give T cell receptor beta chains drawn from one sample of a study of blood T cell repertoires in COVID-19. Clones were read by immunoSEQ multiplex PCR, and TCRdb kept only the in-frame ones, dropping some. This repertoire shows approximately 270,000 clones, around 85% found once; its top ten account for approximately 0.94%. Sequencing was done on a sample of peripheral blood. The receptors were gathered from a human donor with COVID-19, enrolled during active disease. The donor label of this sample is uncertain. CDR3s include the opening cysteine and the closing phenylalanine or tryptophan. The order of the fields is V gene, clone size, D gene, J gene, CDR3 DNA, CDR3 protein. D genes are given only for firm matches. Not every row has a clone size; where given, it reads once, few, many or a size class.

TRBV28,once,TRBD2,TRBJ2-5,TGTGCCAGCAGCACGGGCAGGTGGGGGGGCCAAGAGACCCAGTACTTC,CASSTGRWGGQETQYF
TRBV4-1,-,-,TRBJ1-1,TGCGCCAGCAGCCAAGGGAAAGGAGCCCTGGACACTGAAGCTTTCTTT,CASSQGKGALDTEAFF
TRBV2,-,TRBD1,TRBJ1-6,TGTGCCAGCAGACCTTTTACTGGACAGGGGTCCCCACCCCTCCACTTT,CASRPFTGQGSPPLHF
TRBV30,-,-,TRBJ1-2,TGTGCCTGGAGTGTAGGGGAACGCATGGGCTATGGCTACACCTTC,CAWSVGERMGYGYTF
TRBV19,few,-,TRBJ1-4,TGTGCCAGTAGTATCCAGGGCAATGAAAAACTGTTTTTT,CASSIQGNEKLFF
TRBV11-1,-,TRBD2,TRBJ2-1,TGTGCCAGCAGCTTAGGACTAGCGGAGCAGTTCTTC,CASSLGLAEQFF
TRBV19,-,-,TRBJ1-5,TGTGCCAGTAGTACTACCCAGACAGTCCTTAATCAGCCCCAGCATTTT,CASSTTQTVLNQPQHF
TRBV25-1,-,TRBD2,TRBJ2-5,TGTGCCAGCAGGCACGCGGGGGGGGACCAAGAGACCCAGTACTTC,CASRHAGGDQETQYF
TRBV7-3,-,TRBD2,TRBJ2-3,TGTGCCAGCAGCTCAGGACTAGGCGGAGATACGCAGTATTTT,CASSSGLGGDTQYF
TRBV12-3/TRBV12-4,-,TRBD1,TRBJ2-7,TGTGCCATCGCGACAGGGGGTTACGGCGAGCAGTACTTC,CAIATGGYGEQYF
TRBV7-2,-,TRBD1,TRBJ2-7,TGTGCCAGCAGCCTTTCCCGACAGGGAGCCTACGAGCAGTACTTC,CASSLSRQGAYEQYF
TRBV18,once,TRBD1,TRBJ1-2,TGTGCCAGCTCACGGGGACAGCCCTATGGCTACACCTTC,CASSRGQPYGYTF
TRBV3-1/TRBV3-2,-,-,TRBJ2-7,TGTGCCAGCAGCCAAACAGGAGTTAGGTACGAGCAGTACTTC,CASSQTGVRYEQYF
TRBV29-1,-,-,TRBJ1-1,TGCAGCGTCCTCAGGCCAGGGCGGAACACTGAAGCTTTCTTT,CSVLRPGRNTEAFF
TRBV2,-,TRBD1,TRBJ1-3,TGTGCCAGCAGTGACTCCGGGACAGGGGGCCTCTCTGGAAACACCATATATTTT,CASSDSGTGGLSGNTIYF
TRBV30,-,TRBD1,TRBJ1-1,TGTGCCTGGACTGGGGACAGCTCTATTACTGAAGCTTTCTTT,CAWTGDSSITEAFF
TRBV14,few,-,TRBJ1-2,TGTGCCAGCAGCCAAGTCGGGACACTGTCCCATGGCTACACCTTC,CASSQVGTLSHGYTF
TRBV5-1,few,-,TRBJ1-2,TGCGCCAGCAGCTTGACTCCGGGGGGTGACTATGGCTACACCTTC,CASSLTPGGDYGYTF
TRBV28,-,-,TRBJ2-7,TGTGCCAGCAGTTTCCTGGGTAACAGAGAGTACTCCTACGAGCAGTACTTC,CASSFLGNREYSYEQYF
TRBV4-3,once,-,TRBJ1-4,TGCGCCAGCAGCCAAGATCCCCAGGTCAGCGAAAAACTGTTTTTT,CASSQDPQVSEKLFF
TRBV5-4,-,TRBD1,TRBJ1-1,TGTGCCAGCAGACCAATGACAGGGGGTCGGACTGAAGCTTTCTTT,CASRPMTGGRTEAFF
TRBV7-2,-,-,TRBJ1-3,TGTGCCAGCGGAGGGCCAATCTCTGGAAACACCATATATTTT,CASGGPISGNTIYF
TRBV4-2,-,-,TRBJ1-2,TGTGCCAGCAGCCCTCCGGGGGTTAACTATGGCTACACCTTC,CASSPPGVNYGYTF
TRBV20-1,-,-,TRBJ2-7,TGCAGTGTGGGCAGCTCCTACGAGCAGTACTTC,CSVGSSYEQYF
TRBV5-4,-,-,TRBJ2-5,TGTGCCAGCAGCCTCGGCCGCAGTATTGACAGCGGGGAGACCCAGTACTTC,CASSLGRSIDSGETQYF
TRBV7-9,once,-,TRBJ1-3,TGTGCCAGTTCCAGGACAGCGGCTGGAAACACCATATATTTT,CASSRTAAGNTIYF
TRBV12-5,-,-,TRBJ2-1,TGTGCTAGTGGTTTGGGCAGGGGGGAACAGTTCTTC,CASGLGRGEQFF
TRBV5-5,-,-,TRBJ1-5,TGTGCCAGCAGCCTTCGGGGAGTGGGGGGAGATCAGCCCCAGCATTTT,CASSLRGVGGDQPQHF
TRBV27,-,-,TRBJ1-5,TGTGCCAGCAGTTTAGTCGGGGTAAGGGTCAATCAGCCCCAGCATTTT,CASSLVGVRVNQPQHF
TRBV19,-,-,TRBJ2-5,TGTGCCAGCTCAGGGGGGTTTAAAGAGACCCAGTACTTC,CASSGGFKETQYF
TRBV2,-,TRBD1,TRBJ1-4,TGTGCCAGCAGTCGCTACAGGGGGGATAATGAAAAACTGTTTTTT,CASSRYRGDNEKLFF
TRBV30,once,TRBD1,TRBJ1-2,TGTGCCTGGGGAGGGGGCTCGGGCTATGGCTACACCTTC,CAWGGGSGYGYTF
TRBV28,-,-,TRBJ2-6,TGTGCCAGCACTACAGGGTCTGGGGCCAACGTCCTGACTTTC,CASTTGSGANVLTF
TRBV28,-,-,TRBJ1-1,TGTGCCAGCAGTACCGGGGGAGGGACTGAAGCTTTCTTT,CASSTGGGTEAFF
TRBV6-4,-,TRBD1,TRBJ1-1,TGTGCCAGCAGGTCACAGGGGGGGAACACTGAAGCTTTCTTT,CASRSQGGNTEAFF
TRBV11-2,many,TRBD1,TRBJ1-1,TGTGCCAGCGACAGGGTGGTGAACACTGAAGCTTTCTTT,CASDRVVNTEAFF